The 32 T cell receptor beta chains below come from one sample, sequenced in a study of blood T cell repertoires in COVID-19. Clones were sequenced by immunoSEQ multiplex PCR, and TCRdb holds only the in-frame ones, with some missing. The profile shows approximately 150,000 clones, roughly 90% of them singletons. What was sequenced was peripheral blood. Receptors originate from a woman in her fifties or sixties with acute or convalescent COVID-19.

The chain links TRBV10-3 to TRBJ2-2; possible D gene TRBD1, 5 bases. The CDR3 is 14 residues long. Trimming took off 7 bases at V and 5 bases at J, with 14 bases between the two ends. Germline loops: CDR1 ENHRY, CDR2 SYGVKD. CDR3 sequence reads: CAINQGRGTGELFF. As DNA, the CDR3 is TGTGCCATCAATCAGGGAAGAGGAACCGGGGAGCTGTTTTTT.

A few counts support this clone. In DNA, the CDR3 is TGTGCCAGTAGTATACAGGGGAGCACTGAAGCTTTCTTT. It yields the protein CASSIQGSTEAFF. This chain uses TRBV19 with TRBJ1-1; D possibly corresponds to TRBD1 (6 bases). The V end lost 2 bases, the J end lost 4 bases, and 8 bases lay between the germline ends. The CDR3 is 13 amino acids. Germline loops: CDR1 LNHDA, CDR2 SQIVND (reference sequence).

The chain joins TRBV4-1 to TRBJ1-3, with D possibly being TRBD1 (6 bases). Trimming removed 2 bases at V and 0 bases at J, with 8 bases between. The germline gives CDR1 MGHRA, CDR2 YSYEKL. The CDR3 runs to 15 residues. In DNA form, the CDR3 reads TGCGCCAGCAGCCAAACAGGGATCTCTGGAAACACCATATATTTT. It codes for CASSQTGISGNTIYF.

The chain couples TRBV3-1 (or the pseudogene TRBV3-2) to TRBJ2-2; TRBD2 is a possible D gene (5 bases). The CDR3 spans 13 residues. Trimming shortened V by 4 bases and J by 5 bases, and 8 bases separated the two germline ends. Germline V CDR1 and CDR2: LGHDT, YNNKEL (reference sequence). The CDR3, as DNA: TGTGCCAGCAGCCTACTAGGGACCGGGGAGCTGTTTTTT. Its protein product is CASSLLGTGELFF.

The chain is built from TRBV6-2 or TRBV6-3 and TRBJ2-7; D gene ambiguous. The ends were cut back, 0 bases at V and 2 bases at J, with 8 bases in the middle. CDR3 length equals 14 residues. The germline CDR1 and CDR2 sequences are MNHEY and SVGEGT. The CDR3, as DNA: TGTGCCAGCAGTTACTCAAGACAAGCCTACGAGCAGTACTTC. It yields the protein CASSYSRQAYEQYF.

CDR3 in DNA: TGTGCCAGCAACCTTTTGGCGGGCTATGGCTACACCTTC. Protein sequence: CASNLLAGYGYTF. The rearrangement joins TRBV28 to TRBJ1-2; D uncertain. V shed 7 bases and J shed 4 bases, with 13 bases lying between them. The CDR3 has 13 amino acids. Looked up from germline, CDR1 is MDHEN and CDR2 is SYDVKM.

The V gene is TRBV29-1, the J gene TRBJ1-3, with TRBD1 as a possible D gene (5 bases). The CDR3 sequence is 17 residues long. Per germline, CDR1 SQVTM and CDR2 ANQGSEA. Trimming took 4 bases from V and 0 from J, leaving 19 bases between them. The chain's CDR3 is CSVGVQGFSSSGNTIYF. The CDR3 DNA follows: TGCAGCGTTGGGGTCCAGGGTTTCTCTAGCTCTGGAAACACCATATATTTT.

CDR3 amino acids: CAWSGMNTGELFF. DNA for the CDR3: TGTGCCTGGTCAGGAATGAACACCGGGGAGCTGTTTTTT. This chain uses TRBV30 with TRBJ2-2; D not certain. Trimming removed 5 bases at V and 1 base at J, with 8 bases between. Germline V gene lookup returns CDR1 GTSNPN and CDR2 SVGIG (reference sequence). CDR3 length: 13 amino acids.

This chain uses TRBV5-1 with TRBJ2-2, with 11 bases fitting TRBD1. The germline V gene encodes CDR1 SGHRS and CDR2 YFSETQ. This CDR3 contains 20 residues. After removal of 8 bases from V and 0 bases from J, the junction contained 18 bases not matched to a gene. CDR3 sequence (DNA): TGCGCCAGTTCAACTCGGACAGGGGGCTTTTCGGCACCGAACACCGGGGAGCTGTTTTTT. The encoded protein is CASSTRTGGFSAPNTGELFF.

This chain connects TRBV24-1 to TRBJ1-3, with D possibly TRBD1 on 5 matching bases. This CDR3 region has 17 residues. Trimming stripped 5 bases from V and 0 bases from J, with 16 bases between. Germline CDR1 reads KGHDR; CDR2 reads SFDVKD. CDR3 sequence reads: CATSGQGHNISGNTIYF. For the CDR3, the DNA is TGTGCCACCAGTGGCCAGGGCCACAACATCTCTGGAAACACCATATATTTT.

The chain is built from TRBV18 and TRBJ1-1; 7 bases line up with TRBD1. V gave up 7 bases and J gave up 5 bases; unmatched junction bases: 7. The CDR3 is 13 residues long. Germline CDR1 is KGHSH and CDR2 is LQKENI. CDR3 amino acids: CASFRQGGTEAFF. The CDR3 region has the DNA TGTGCCAGCTTTAGACAGGGAGGAACTGAAGCTTTCTTT.

This chain links TRBV10-2 with TRBJ2-1, with 8 bases lining up with TRBD2. In germline, CDR1 is WSHSY, CDR2 SAAADI. Trimming at V came to 3 bases and at J to 7 bases, leaving 5 bases not matched to a gene. This CDR3 region has 14 residues. CDR3 amino acids: CASSDWGGGNEQFF. The CDR3 region has the DNA TGCGCCAGCAGTGATTGGGGCGGGGGGAATGAGCAGTTCTTC.

The V and J genes are TRBV25-1 and TRBJ1-3; no clear D. V lost 8 bases, J lost 4 bases, and 12 bases lay in between. The CDR3 has 13 residues. Germline V gene data show CDR1 as MGHDK and CDR2 as SYGVNS. CDR3 nucleotide sequence: TGTGCCAGCGGTTCGGGGAACGGAAACACCATATATTTT. Its protein is CASGSGNGNTIYF.

This chain uses TRBV5-8 with TRBJ2-1; 8 bases are shared with TRBD2. J gave up 3 bases and V 2 bases, and 4 bases lay outside the gene matches. CDR1 is SGHTS and CDR2 is YDEGEE in the germline V gene. The length of the CDR3 is 15 residues. The CDR3 sequence: CASSFRTSFYNEQFF. The CDR3 DNA follows: TGTGCCAGCAGCTTTAGGACTAGCTTCTACAATGAGCAGTTCTTC. Full variable domain (remainder filled in from reference TRBV5-8 and TRBJ2-1): EAGVTQSPTHLIKTRGQQATLRCSPISGHTSVYWYQQALGLGLQFLLWYDEGEERNRGNFPPRFSGRQFPNYSSELNVNALELEDSALYLCASSFRTSFYNEQFFGPGTRLTVL.

V usage is TRBV30 and J usage is TRBJ1-1; D is unresolved. The germline V and J ends were trimmed by 1 base and 4 bases, with 4 bases remaining between them. The CDR3 totals 11 residues. From germline, CDR1 is GTSNPN and CDR2 SVGIG (reference sequence). CDR3 loop: CAWSDSTEAFF. CDR3 nucleotide sequence: TGTGCCTGGAGTGATAGCACTGAAGCTTTCTTT. Full variable domain (outside the CDR3, taken from reference TRBV30 and TRBJ1-1): SQTIHQWPATLVQPVGSPLSLECTVEGTSNPNLYWYRQAAGRGLQLLFYSVGIGQISSEVPQNLSASRPQDRQFILSSKKLLLSDSGFYLCAWSDSTEAFFGQGTRLTVV.

The V call is TRBV10-3, the J call TRBJ1-2; D gene unclear. The V gene lost 4 bases and the J gene lost 2 bases, with 14 bases spanning the gap. Germline-derived CDR1 and CDR2 are ENHRY and SYGVKD. This CDR3 has 15 residues. The CDR3 DNA reads TGTGCCATCAGTGCTCCACTCCGAGGCAACTATGGCTACACCTTC. This sequence encodes CAISAPLRGNYGYTF.

The chain employs TRBV7-2 and TRBJ1-2, with D possibly TRBD1 on 6 matching bases. V was cut by 1 base and J by 7 bases, with 19 bases left in between. CDR1 and CDR2 (germline): SGHTA, FQGNSA. The CDR3 spans 16 residues. CDR3 DNA sequence: TGTGCCAGCAGCTTAGACGGGGGGCCGGGGTTTTCTGGCTACACCTTC. Translating gives CASSLDGGPGFSGYTF.

The chain has TRBV11-3 and TRBJ2-3, with D unresolved. The germline V gene has CDR1 SGHNT and CDR2 YENEEA. V lost 3 bases to trimming and J lost 2 bases, with 6 bases between them. This CDR3 spans 13 amino acids. The CDR3 DNA sequence: TGTGCCAGCAGCTTCGAGTTCACAGATACGCAGTATTTT. Amino acids: CASSFEFTDTQYF.

The V and J genes are TRBV30 and TRBJ2-5; TRBD2 agrees at 8 bases. V dropped 0 bases and J dropped 3; count of bases not matched to a gene: 6. Germline lookup yields CDR1 GTSNPN and CDR2 SVGIG (reference sequence). This CDR3 is built from 15 residues. The CDR3, as DNA: TGTGCCTGGAGTGTACACGGGGGGGTAAAAGAGACCCAGTACTTC. Its translation is CAWSVHGGVKETQYF.

The chain couples TRBV9 to TRBJ1-5; the D gene is possibly TRBD1 (6 bases). CDR3 size: 13 residues. Trimming pared 7 bases from V and 6 bases from J, leaving 14 bases between. The V gene's germline CDR1 is SGDLS and CDR2 YYNGEE. CDR3 nucleotide sequence: TGTGCCAGCTCTGGACAGCCAGGTCAGCCCCAGCATTTT. Translation gives CASSGQPGQPQHF.

This chain connects TRBV10-3 to TRBJ1-5, with unresolved D. Germline CDR1 ENHRY, CDR2 SYGVKD. The ends were cut back, 0 bases at V and 4 bases at J, with 7 bases in the middle. The CDR3 is 14 residues long. CDR3 protein: CAISESGGNQPQHF. The CDR3 region has the DNA TGTGCCATCAGTGAGTCTGGAGGGAATCAGCCCCAGCATTTT.

The chain links TRBV19 to TRBJ2-3; maybe TRBD2 (7 bases). Germline CDR1 and CDR2: LNHDA and SQIVND (reference sequence). The CDR3 covers 16 residues. V lost 5 bases and J 0 bases, leaving 15 bases between the germline ends. CDR3 coding DNA: TGTGCCAGTAGTTCCCGCGAGGGGGGGAGCACAGATACGCAGTATTTT. This codes for CASSSREGGSTDTQYF.

This chain uses TRBV27 with TRBJ2-1; 10 nucleotides line up with TRBD1. Germline loops: CDR1 MNHEY, CDR2 SMNVEV (reference sequence). Trimming removed 5 bases from V and 5 bases from J; junction bases left unmatched: 9. The CDR3 runs 16 residues. CDR3 loop: CASSPRTGGWDNEQFF. In DNA, the CDR3 is TGTGCCAGCAGTCCCAGGACAGGGGGATGGGACAATGAGCAGTTCTTC.

The chain couples TRBV11-2 to TRBJ1-2, with 7 nucleotides matching TRBD1. In germline, CDR1 is SGHAT, CDR2 FQNNGV. This CDR3 has 12 residues. The J segment lost 7 bases and the V segment lost 5 bases, leaving 4 bases of the junction unmatched. For the CDR3, the DNA is TGTGCCAGCAGCGACAGGGCTGGTGGCTACACCTTC. It is translated as CASSDRAGGYTF.

This chain joins TRBV6-6 and TRBJ2-7, with TRBD1 as a possible D gene (6 bases). Germline-derived CDR1 and CDR2 are MNHNY and SVGAGI (reference sequence). Trimming removed 0 bases from V and 3 bases from J, with 12 bases in between. The CDR3 runs 15 residues. CDR3 sequence (DNA): TGTGCCAGCAGTTACTCTTTGGGGACAATCTACGAGCAGTACTTC. This encodes CASSYSLGTIYEQYF.

The chain combines TRBV29-1 with TRBJ1-2; 7 bases align to TRBD1. Losses at the gene ends were 5 bases for V and 7 bases for J; bases not matched to a gene: 7. CDR1 is SQVTM and CDR2 is ANQGSEA in the germline V gene. This CDR3 is 12 amino acids long. CDR3 amino acids: CSVSQGLGGYTF. DNA of the CDR3: TGCAGCGTTTCACAGGGGCTAGGTGGCTACACCTTC.

The J gene is TRBJ2-3, the V gene TRBV11-3; no firm D call. CDR1 SGHNT and CDR2 YENEEA come from the germline V gene. Trimming took 3 bases from V and 7 from J, leaving 14 bases between them. CDR3 length equals 14 residues. This CDR3 is CASSFLPGPYTQYF. As DNA, the CDR3 is TGTGCCAGCAGCTTCCTCCCCGGTCCTTATACGCAGTATTTT.

The chain couples TRBV7-9 to TRBJ1-2; no firm D call. V was trimmed by 4 bases and J by 4 bases, leaving 16 bases between them. Germline V gene lookup returns CDR1 SEHNR and CDR2 FQNEAQ (reference sequence). The CDR3 loop spans 15 amino acids. The DNA of the CDR3 is TGTGCCAGCAGCTCCTCCCCCGGGAACACCTATGGCTACACCTTC. Protein: CASSSSPGNTYGYTF.

The chain is built from TRBV6-5 and TRBJ1-2; D is possibly TRBD1 (6 bases). Germline-derived CDR1 and CDR2 are MNHEY and SVGAGI. The V and J ends lost 5 bases and 4 bases respectively, with 11 bases between them. The CDR3 spans 13 residues. CDR3 region: CASSPGHSYGYTF. CDR3 coding DNA: TGTGCCAGCAGTCCGGGACACAGCTATGGCTACACCTTC.

V usage is TRBV25-1 and J usage is TRBJ2-7, with 8 nucleotides matching TRBD2. After removal of 5 bases from V and 0 bases from J, the junction contained 6 bases not matched to a gene. This CDR3 spans 15 amino acids. Germline CDR1 and CDR2: MGHDK and SYGVNS. The CDR3 loop reads CASSLYSGNSYEQYF. As DNA, the CDR3 is TGTGCCAGCAGTTTGTATAGCGGGAACTCCTACGAGCAGTACTTC.

The V gene is TRBV24-1, the J gene TRBJ1-1, with a weak D call TRBD1 (5 bases). Trimming removed 5 bases at V and 1 base at J, with 13 bases between. CDR1 is KGHDR, CDR2 SFDVKD, per germline. The CDR3 spans 15 residues. For the CDR3, the DNA is TGTGCCACCAGTGGGGTAGGGGCCAAGAACACTGAAGCTTTCTTT. Translated, it gives CATSGVGAKNTEAFF.

The chain recombines TRBV4-3 with TRBJ2-3, with D possibly being TRBD2 (5 bases). The germline V and J ends were trimmed by 0 bases and 7 bases, with 17 bases remaining between them. There are 16 residues in the CDR3. In germline, CDR1 is LGHNA, CDR2 YSLEER. The CDR3 reads CASSQDVSSNLHTQYF. DNA of the CDR3: TGCGCCAGCAGCCAAGATGTGTCTAGCAACCTACATACGCAGTATTTT.